A selection of T cell receptor beta chains follows, all from one sample in a study of human T cells and chemical hapten exposure. One entry per CDR3 protein, called by TCRdb with MiXCR from the RACE reads. The sample lists some 49,000 distinct CDR3 sequences; roughly 9% were seen once. The sample in question was whole blood, obtained in connection with sensitization to the hapten diphenylcyclopropenone (DPC). The receptor source for this set is a woman aged 25 to 45 with alopecia areata. Some clones in this sample may be carry-over from other donors' samples. Both conserved end residues are part of each CDR3. The order of the fields is J gene, V gene, D gene, clone size, CDR3 DNA, CDR3 protein. A D gene is named only where the DNA matches it firmly. The listing skips clone size in some rows; elsewhere it reads once, few, many or a size class.

>TRBJ1-1|TRBV6-2/TRBV6-3|.|.
TGTGCCAGCAGTTACTTTGCGGGGGTCCGCACTGAAGCTTTCTTT
CASSYFAGVRTEAFF
>TRBJ2-1|TRBV3-1|.|many
TGTGCCAGCAGCCAAGGCCTTAATACCTACAATGAGCAGTTCTTC
CASSQGLNTYNEQFF
>TRBJ1-1|TRBV30|TRBD1|few
TGTGCCTGGAGTACGCCGGACAGGGGTATGAACACTGAAGCTTTCTTT
CAWSTPDRGMNTEAFF
>TRBJ2-7|TRBV7-9|.|.
TGTGCCAGCAGCTTAGAAGTCAACTCGGCGGGGCAGTACTTC
CASSLEVNSAGQYF
>TRBJ1-1|TRBV10-3|.|.
TGTGCCATCAGTGGGGGCACTGAAGCTTTCTTT
CAISGGTEAFF
>TRBJ2-3|TRBV29-1|.|few
TGCAGCGTCCCGGGACTGAGCACAGATACGCAGTATTTT
CSVPGLSTDTQYF
>TRBJ2-4|TRBV11-1|TRBD2|many
TGTGCCAGCAGCCAAGGGTTCTCGGGGGGTAACATTCAGTACTTC
CASSQGFSGGNIQYF
>TRBJ2-7|TRBV20-1|TRBD1|few
TGCAGTGCTAGAGACCCGGGACAGCAAGCCTACGAGCAGTACTTC
CSARDPGQQAYEQYF
>TRBJ1-5|TRBV29-1|TRBD1|.
TGCAGCGTTGTGGGACAGGGGGCGAATCAGCCCCAGCATTTT
CSVVGQGANQPQHF
>TRBJ2-5|TRBV5-1|TRBD2|.
TGCGCCAGCAGCCTGAGGACTAGCGGGGGAGTTCAAGAGACCCAGTACTTC
CASSLRTSGGVQETQYF
>TRBJ1-2|TRBV7-2|.|.
TGTGCCAGCAGCTTAGCCCCGGACAGCGGGGGCTACACCTTC
CASSLAPDSGGYTF
>TRBJ1-5|TRBV27|.|many
TGTGCCAGCAGTTTATTCCAGGGTTTAAATAGCAATCAGCCCCAGCATTTT
CASSLFQGLNSNQPQHF
>TRBJ1-6|TRBV5-1|TRBD1|few
TGCGCCAGCAGCTCCACAGGACAGGGAGGGTCCTATAATTCACCCCTCCACTTT
CASSSTGQGGSYNSPLHF
>TRBJ1-1|TRBV7-2|TRBD1|many
TGTGCCAGCAGCCCCGACAGGGGTGGGACTGAAGCTTTCTTT
CASSPDRGGTEAFF
>TRBJ2-7|TRBV6-2/TRBV6-3|TRBD1|many
TGTGCCAGCAGAGAAACAGGGGGGTTCTACGAGCAGTACTTC
CASRETGGFYEQYF
>TRBJ1-5|TRBV28|.|few
TGTGCCAGCCAAAAGGGGGGGAATCAGCCCCAGCATTTT
CASQKGGNQPQHF
>TRBJ1-5|TRBV12-3/TRBV12-4|TRBD1|many
TGTGCCAGCATGAGAGCCGGGACAGGGGGAATCAATCAGCCCCAGCATTTT
CASMRAGTGGINQPQHF
>TRBJ2-2|TRBV3-2|.|.
TGTGCCAGCAGCCCATATACAGGGGGCGGGTCGAACACCGGGGAGCTGTTTTTT
CASSPYTGGGSNTGELFF
>TRBJ1-6|TRBV12-3/TRBV12-4|TRBD1|.
TGTGCCAGCAGCCCCGGGACAGGGGTGTCACCCCTCCACTTT
CASSPGTGVSPLHF
>TRBJ2-3|TRBV7-2|.|many
TGTGCCAGCAGCTTAAGGTCAGGGGGGGAAGATACGCAGTATTTT
CASSLRSGGEDTQYF
>TRBJ2-3|TRBV7-2|.|many
TGTGCCAGCAGCTTAAGTGGTGGGGGGCAGCCAGATACGCAGTATTTT
CASSLSGGGQPDTQYF
>TRBJ1-5|TRBV20-1|.|few
TGCAGTGCTAGATCCGGGTCTCTGAATCAGCCCCAGCATTTT
CSARSGSLNQPQHF
>TRBJ2-7|TRBV11-2|TRBD2|.
TGTGCCAGCAGCTTAGCCTCTGCGGGGGGGACCTACGAGCAGTACTTC
CASSLASAGGTYEQYF
>TRBJ2-7|TRBV20-1|.|few
TGCAGTGCTCACGGGCCCGTCCGGTCATCCGAGCAGTACTTC
CSAHGPVRSSEQYF
>TRBJ1-1|TRBV29-1|TRBD1|many
TGCAGCGTTGACAGGGGGGGAACTGAAGCTTTCTTT
CSVDRGGTEAFF
>TRBJ1-1|TRBV5-1|.|few
TGCGCCAGCGGTGACGGTAACACTGAAGCTTTCTTT
CASGDGNTEAFF
>TRBJ1-1|TRBV6-2/TRBV6-3|.|few
TGTGCCAGCAGTCGGGGCCGGCCCGAACCGGCTGAAGCTTTCTTT
CASSRGRPEPAEAFF
>TRBJ1-1|TRBV20-1|TRBD1|.
TGCAGTGCCGAGGAGATCAGGGGGCAGGGCACTGAAGCTTTCTTT
CSAEEIRGQGTEAFF
>TRBJ1-5|TRBV7-9|.|few
TGTGCCAGCACGATTGGCAATCAGCCCCAGCATTTT
CASTIGNQPQHF
>TRBJ1-2|TRBV4-3|.|many
TGCGCCAGCAGCCAAAGAGGGTCAGGCTATGGCTACACCTTC
CASSQRGSGYGYTF
>TRBJ2-3|TRBV12-3/TRBV12-4|TRBD2|few
TGTGCCAGCAGTCCTCATCTCCTGACTAGCGGGGGGACAGATACGCAGTATTTT
CASSPHLLTSGGTDTQYF
>TRBJ2-7|TRBV28|TRBD1|many
TGTGCCAGCAGCATCGACAGGGGCTACGAGCAGTACTTC
CASSIDRGYEQYF
>TRBJ1-3|TRBV25-1|.|many
TGTGCCAGCAGTGAATCCAGAACCACCTCTGGAAACACCATATATTTT
CASSESRTTSGNTIYF
>TRBJ2-2|TRBV10-3|.|.
TGTGCCATCGGTCCCGGGCGGACGAACACCGGGGAGCTGTTTTTT
CAIGPGRTNTGELFF
>TRBJ1-5|TRBV6-1|.|few
TGTGCCAGCAGCCCGGGGCAGTATAGCAATCAGCCCCAGCATTTT
CASSPGQYSNQPQHF
>TRBJ2-6|TRBV7-9|.|many
TGTGCCAGCAGCTCATCCGGGGGCCAGGCCAACGTCCTGACTTTC
CASSSSGGQANVLTF
>TRBJ1-6|TRBV7-2|.|.
TGTGCCAGCAGGTCCGGAGGGACGCGTCTCTCACCCCTCCACTTT
CASRSGGTRLSPLHF
>TRBJ2-7|TRBV12-3/TRBV12-4|TRBD1|.
TGTGCCAGCACCAACCGGGACAGAACGTACGAGCAGTACTTC
CASTNRDRTYEQYF
>TRBJ2-7|TRBV29-1|.|.
TGCAGCGGGCCCCGGGAGCAGTACTTC
CSGPREQYF
>TRBJ2-5|TRBV12-3/TRBV12-4|.|.
TGTGCCAGCAGTTTAGAAAGGAAAACCCAGTACTTC
CASSLERKTQYF
>TRBJ1-4|TRBV5-1|.|.
TGCGCCAGCAGCCCGTTCGAAAGGGGACCAACTAATGAAAAACTGTTTTTT
CASSPFERGPTNEKLFF
>TRBJ2-6|TRBV14|.|.
TGTGCCAGCAGCCAAATGCAGGGCTGGGCCAACGTCCTGACTTTC
CASSQMQGWANVLTF
>TRBJ2-5|TRBV13|TRBD2|few
TGTGCCAGCAGCTTATTAGCGGGGGCCCGGGAGACCCAGTACTTC
CASSLLAGARETQYF
>TRBJ1-4|TRBV9|.|.
TGTGCCAGCAGCCGAAGTGGACTGGCGGATGAAAAACTGTTTTTT
CASSRSGLADEKLFF
>TRBJ2-5|TRBV6-5|TRBD1|.
TGTGCCAGCAGTTACTCCCCCAGGGGGCAAGAGACCCAGTACTTC
CASSYSPRGQETQYF
>TRBJ2-2|TRBV6-2/TRBV6-3|.|many
TGTGCCAGCAGAGAACTAGAAACCACCGGGGAGCTGTTTTTT
CASRELETTGELFF
>TRBJ1-1|TRBV6-2/TRBV6-3|.|many
TGTGCCAGCAGTTATGAACCCCACCGTAACACTGAAGCTTTCTTT
CASSYEPHRNTEAFF
>TRBJ1-2|TRBV12-3/TRBV12-4|TRBD1|many
TGTGCCAGCAGCCGCTCGGACAGGAGGGACTCCTATGGCTACACCTTC
CASSRSDRRDSYGYTF